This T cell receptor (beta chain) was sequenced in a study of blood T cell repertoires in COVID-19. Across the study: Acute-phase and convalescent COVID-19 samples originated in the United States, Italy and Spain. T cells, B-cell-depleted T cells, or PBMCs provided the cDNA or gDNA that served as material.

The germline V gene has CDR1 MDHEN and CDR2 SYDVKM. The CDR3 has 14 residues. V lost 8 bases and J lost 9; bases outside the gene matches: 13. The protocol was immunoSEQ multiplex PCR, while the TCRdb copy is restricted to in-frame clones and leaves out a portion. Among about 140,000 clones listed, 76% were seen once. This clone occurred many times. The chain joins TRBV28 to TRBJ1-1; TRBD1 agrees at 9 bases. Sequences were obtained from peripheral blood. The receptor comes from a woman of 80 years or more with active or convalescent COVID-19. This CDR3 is CASVPAGTGKKAFF. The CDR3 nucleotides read TGTGCCAGCGTACCTGCCGGGACAGGGAAGAAAGCTTTCTTT. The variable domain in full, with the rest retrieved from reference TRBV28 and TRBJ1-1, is DVKVTQSSRYLVKRTGEKVFLECVQDMDHENMFWYRQDPGLGLRLIYFSYDVKMKEKGDIPEGYSVSREKKERFSLILESASTNQTSMYLCASVPAGTGKKAFFGQGTRLTVV.